This TCR beta chain stems from a study of CD8 T cells in Susac syndrome. Study background: The sequenced Susac syndrome patients comprised five or six with active disease and about eight in remission.

Study-wide findings and caveats: Across the total CD8+ repertoires, about 16 Susac-specific public clones were found. The CD8+ TEMRA repertoires yielded about 5 such clones.

The RNA, about 0.45 to 1 ug, was put through reverse transcription using random hexamers. TCRdb ran MiXCR on the immunoSEQ multiplex PCR reads and lists one entry per CDR3 protein. The repertoire holds some 130,000 distinct CDR3 sequences, around 95% seen once, with around 0.2% in the top ten. Remarks on this clonotype: What it binds is not known.

The authors sequenced TCR beta from blood CD8+ and CD4+ T cells. As judged by recently defined diagnostic criteria, patients with Susac syndrome had definite or probable disease. Sequences were obtained from CD8+ T cells from PBMCs. The TCR comes from a human donor with Susac syndrome.

DNA for the CDR3: TGTGCCAGCAGCTTGGCGGGGTCGGGATACAATGAGCAGTTCTTC. Translating gives CASSLAGSGYNEQFF. The chain has TRBV5-6 and TRBJ2-1; a possible D gene is TRBD2 (5 bases). The CDR3 covers 15 residues. The V gene lost 0 bases and the J gene lost 4 bases, with 11 bases spanning the gap. Germline CDR1 reads SGHDT; CDR2 reads YYEEEE.